One and the same sample provided the 9 T cell receptor beta chains below, sequenced in a study of T cells in Graves' hyperthyroidism and ophthalmopathy. RNA transcripts served as the template for amplifying TCR beta CDR3 regions. A set of HTBI primers served as the primers for a first-round RT-PCR of the TCR CDR3. TCRdb re-called the multiplex PCR reads with MiXCR, one entry per CDR3 protein. This sample has 600,000 to 800,000 distinct CDR3 sequences, with 30% to 40% found just once. Sequencing was performed on blood. These receptors originate from a woman aged 40 to 50 with Graves' hyperthyroidism.

This clonotype was seen at least ten times. The CDR3 sequence: CASSSPTGTIYF. Written as DNA, the CDR3 is TGTGCCAGCAGCTCGCCCACTGGCACCATATATTTT. The genes are TRBV6-5 and TRBJ1-3, with D unresolved. Germline V gene lookup returns CDR1 MNHEY and CDR2 SVGAGI. CDR3 length: 12 amino acids. Trimming removed 6 bases from V and 9 bases from J, with 12 bases in between.

Note on this clonotype: This sequence may be a read error, since a much larger clone differs from it by one base. CDR3 sequence reads: CASSFGFGVGSPYEQYF. CDR3 nucleotides: TGTGCCAGCAGCTTTGGCTTCGGCGTGGGCAGCCCCTACGAGCAGTACTTC. This rearrangement joins TRBV7-9 to TRBJ2-7; no definite D call. The V gene's germline CDR1 is SEHNR and CDR2 FQNEAQ (reference sequence). This CDR3 has 17 amino acids. Trimming stripped 3 bases from V and 2 bases from J, with 20 bases between.

This clonotype was found many times. The chain carries TRBV29-1 and TRBJ2-7; a weak D match, TRBD2 (6 bases). This CDR3 has 11 amino acids. Germline-derived CDR1 and CDR2 are SQVTM and ANQGSEA. V was cut by 8 bases and J by 3 bases, with 11 bases left in between. The DNA for the CDR3 is TGCAGCACCAAGACTAGCTACGAGCAGTACTTC. Translated: CSTKTSYEQYF.

This clonotype was seen a few times. A much larger clone lies one base from this, so it may be a read error. Lacking the conserved final phenylalanine or tryptophan, this CDR3 likely reflects a read error. V is TRBV7-2 and J is TRBJ1-4; D is possibly TRBD1 (5 bases). This CDR3 region has 12 residues. Germline CDR1 and CDR2: SGHTA and FQGNSA. V was clipped by 1 base and J by 13 bases, with 10 bases between them. The CDR3 sequence: CASSLGAGGLFV. The DNA of the CDR3 is TGTGCCAGCAGCTTAGGAGCGGGGGGACTGTTTGTT.

This clonotype was recorded only once. The CDR3 sequence is CSATRDGGGANVLTF. In nucleotides, the CDR3 is TGCAGTGCTACCCGGGACGGAGGAGGGGCCAACGTCCTGACTTTC. This rearrangement joins TRBV20-1 to TRBJ2-6; D is perhaps TRBD1 or TRBD2 (5 bases each). Germline-derived CDR1 and CDR2 are DFQATT and SNEGSKA (reference sequence). The CDR3 spans 15 residues. V lost 4 bases and J lost 4, with 14 bases in between.

This clonotype has only a few counts. This chain links TRBV20-1 with TRBJ2-7; 8 bases are a match to TRBD1. CDR3 length: 18 amino acids. From germline, CDR1 is DFQATT and CDR2 SNEGSKA (reference sequence). V shed 3 bases, J shed 2 bases, and the junction held 18 bases outside the gene matches. CDR3 residues: CSASYRLTEGQVTYEQYF. The DNA of the CDR3 is TGCAGTGCTAGTTATCGGCTCACCGAGGGACAGGTCACCTACGAGCAGTACTTC.

As regards this clonotype: One base away lies a much larger clone, so this may be a sequencing read error. This chain uses TRBV10-3 with TRBJ1-5; the D gene is possibly TRBD1 (5 bases). The CDR3 sequence is 14 residues long. Trimming pared 5 bases from V and 5 bases from J, leaving 13 bases between. CDR1 and CDR2 from the germline V gene are ENHRY and SYGVKD. CDR3 amino acids: CAISRARGDQPQHF. As DNA, the CDR3 is TGTGCCATCAGTCGGGCTCGAGGGGATCAGCCCCAGCATTTT.

This clonotype was recorded a few times. The chain combines TRBV12-3 or TRBV12-4 with TRBJ1-6; D ambiguous. This CDR3 region has 11 residues. V was clipped by 2 bases and J by 14 bases, with 7 bases between them. CDR3: CASSLKGTLHF. The CDR3 nucleotides read TGTGCCAGCAGTTTAAAGGGAACCCTCCACTTT.

The sample holds many counts of this clonotype. This chain uses TRBV7-2 with TRBJ2-5; D is undetermined. V shed 1 base and J shed 5 bases, with 8 bases lying between them. This CDR3 has 13 residues. Germline assignment: CDR1 SGHTA and CDR2 FQGNSA. The CDR3 DNA sequence: TGTGCCAGCAGCTTAGGGGTGGTGGAGACCCAGTACTTC. It yields the protein CASSLGVVETQYF.